This T cell receptor beta chain appears in the sequencing data of a study of STAT3 mutations in large granular lymphocyte leukemia. Study details: Roughly half the longitudinally sequenced T-LGLL patients had canonical STAT3 mutations. More than half of T-LGLL patients received immunosuppressive therapy.

Assay used: immunoSEQ multiplex PCR; TCRdb lists only in-frame clones, some missing. Of tens of thousands of clones listed, roughly 86% are singletons. Study-wide results and limits: TCR clonotype switching after therapy occurred in about 35% of the 18 patients. In T-cell large granular lymphocyte leukemia, about half of patients showed multiple immunodominant subclonotypes. A small but highly pathogenic clone may have been missed.

Details on this clone: Antigen unknown.

The CDR3 spans 14 residues. V lost 7 bases and J lost 3; bases outside the gene matches: 5. The germline V gene has CDR1 SEHNR and CDR2 FQNEAQ (reference sequence). The sequence was collected from a man between 60 and 75 years old with T-cell large granular lymphocyte leukemia. Some clones in this sample may be carry-over from other donors' samples. This chain uses TRBV7-9 with TRBJ2-1; TRBD2 matches 8 bases. Specimen: peripheral blood mononuclear cells. CDR3 region: CASTISGSYNEQFF. CDR3 coding DNA: TGTGCCAGCACTATAAGCGGGAGCTACAATGAGCAGTTCTTC. Full variable domain (outside the CDR3, taken from reference TRBV7-9 and TRBJ2-1): DTGVSQNPRHKITKRGQNVTFRCDPISEHNRLYWYRQTLGQGPEFLTYFQNEAQLEKSRLLSDRFSAERPKGSFSTLEIQRTEQGDSAMYLCASTISGSYNEQFFGPGTRLTVL.